The 23 T cell receptor beta chains given below trace back to one sample, sequenced in a study of blood T cell repertoires in COVID-19. Assay: immunoSEQ multiplex PCR; the TCRdb copy retains only in-frame clones and omits some. The sample yields around 250,000 clones, roughly 88% seen once. Sequencing was done on a sample of PBMCs or T cells enriched from blood (not recorded which). These receptors all stem from a woman between 50 and 59 years old who had recovered from COVID-19.

The J gene is TRBJ1-2, the V gene TRBV9; D remains ambiguous. V lost 3 bases to trimming and J lost 0 bases, with 3 bases between them. The CDR3 has 12 amino acids. CDR1 and CDR2 from the germline V gene are SGDLS and YYNGEE. The DNA for the CDR3 is TGTGCCAGCAGCGCGTCTAACTATGGCTACACCTTC. This encodes CASSASNYGYTF.

This clone was seen ten or more times. J is TRBJ2-6 and V is TRBV19, with D perhaps TRBD2 (5 bases). Trimming shortened V by 3 bases and J by 2 bases, and 20 bases separated the two germline ends. Per the germline V gene, CDR1 is LNHDA and CDR2 is SQIVND (reference sequence). The CDR3 runs to 19 residues. The DNA for the CDR3 is TGTGCCAGTAGTATCGAAGAGGGTGAGGACGTCCCTGGGGCCAACGTCCTGACTTTC. Encoded protein: CASSIEEGEDVPGANVLTF. Full variable domain (outside the CDR3, taken from reference TRBV19 and TRBJ2-6): DGGITQSPKYLFRKEGQNVTLSCEQNLNHDAMYWYRQDPGQGLRLIYYSQIVNDFQKGDIAEGYSVSREKKESFPLTVTSAQKNPTAFYLCASSIEEGEDVPGANVLTFGAGSRLTVL.

V is TRBV2 and J is TRBJ1-1, with D possibly matching TRBD1 (6 bases). V gave up 3 bases and J gave up 3 bases, with 11 bases separating them. This CDR3 has 14 residues. Per the germline V gene, CDR1 is SNHLY and CDR2 is FYNNEI. CDR3 in amino acids: CASSEGRGDTEAFF. DNA for the CDR3: TGTGCCAGCAGTGAGGGGAGGGGGGACACTGAAGCTTTCTTT.

This clone was seen once. The rearrangement joins TRBV27 to TRBJ2-7; 7 bases line up with TRBD1. V was clipped by 3 bases and J by 3 bases; unmatched bases: 5. The CDR3 contains 14 residues. CDR1 and CDR2 from the germline V gene are MNHEY and SMNVEV (reference sequence). This CDR3 reads CASSFGDRHYEQYF. The CDR3 DNA is TGTGCCAGCAGTTTCGGGGACAGACACTACGAGCAGTACTTC.

This clone was observed once. The genes are TRBV10-3 and TRBJ1-2; D possibly corresponds to TRBD1 (6 bases). Trimming removed 2 bases from V and 8 bases from J, with 15 bases in between. The germline V gene has CDR1 ENHRY and CDR2 SYGVKD. CDR3 size: 14 residues. The CDR3, as DNA: TGTGCCATCAGTGAGATGCAGGGGCCTCGGGGCTACACCTTC. Translation gives CAISEMQGPRGYTF.

The chain joins TRBV7-9 to TRBJ1-4; the D gene is possibly TRBD1 (5 bases). This CDR3 region has 17 residues. The germline CDR1 and CDR2 sequences are SEHNR and FQNEAQ (reference sequence). The V end lost 2 bases, the J end lost 2 bases, and 15 bases lay between the germline ends. Written as DNA, the CDR3 is TGTGCCAGCAGCTTATCGTTAGGGGCGCGGACTAATGAAAAACTGTTTTTT. The encoded protein is CASSLSLGARTNEKLFF.

The chain has TRBV28 and TRBJ2-7; D possibly corresponds to TRBD2 (6 bases). The CDR3 spans 16 residues. Trimming pared 2 bases from V and 7 bases from J, leaving 21 bases between. Germline lookup yields CDR1 MDHEN and CDR2 SYDVKM. CDR3 coding DNA: TGTGCCAGCAGTTTACAAACTCCGGGACCGGCGGGGGAGCAGTACTTC. Translating gives CASSLQTPGPAGEQYF.

This rearrangement joins TRBV5-5 to TRBJ2-7, with D perhaps matching TRBD1 (6 bases). This CDR3 has 12 residues. Germline CDR1 is SGHKS and CDR2 is YYEKEE (reference sequence). Trimming left V 5 bases short and J 3 bases short, with 9 bases between. The CDR3 nucleotides are TGTGCCAGCAGTAAGGGGGTCTACGAGCAGTACTTC. This codes for CASSKGVYEQYF.

The chain employs TRBV4-2 and TRBJ2-7; TRBD2 matches 10 bases. The CDR3 consists of 14 residues. The junction had 5 bases not matched to a gene; V was cut back by 3 bases and J by 6 bases. Germline CDR1 reads LGHNA; CDR2 reads YNFKEQ. CDR3 sequence: CASSHGLAGAEQYF. In DNA form, the CDR3 reads TGTGCCAGCAGCCATGGGCTAGCGGGAGCCGAGCAGTACTTC.

V is TRBV6-5 and J is TRBJ1-2; no reliable D call. The germline V gene encodes CDR1 MNHEY and CDR2 SVGAGI. The CDR3 loop spans 14 amino acids. Trimming took off 5 bases at V and 0 bases at J, with 10 bases between the two ends. The CDR3 is CASSPGNPNYGYTF. CDR3 DNA: TGTGCCAGCAGTCCCGGGAACCCTAACTATGGCTACACCTTC.

V is TRBV19 and J is TRBJ1-2, with 9 bases aligning to TRBD1. The CDR3 has 14 amino acids. The V gene's germline CDR1 is LNHDA and CDR2 SQIVND (reference sequence). With 10 bases clipped from V and 7 bases from J, the junction kept 13 bases outside the gene matches. The CDR3 coding sequence is TGTGCCACTAGCACGGGACAGGGAGTTCTTGGCTACACCTTC. Translating it yields CATSTGQGVLGYTF.

As regards this clone: No DNA is shown, since the ends of the CDR3 on it are uncertain; the CDR3 is the one TCRdb lists. CDR3 residues: CASSTSTSGNYEQYF. The chain combines TRBV6-5 with TRBJ2-7; no check of the table's D call, TRBD2, against the DNA was made. From its first to its last residue, the CDR3 has 15 amino acids. Looked up from germline, CDR1 is MNHEY and CDR2 is SVGAGI.

The rearrangement uses TRBV2 and TRBJ2-6; maybe TRBD1 (6 bases). Trimming left V 6 bases short and J 14 bases short, with 11 bases between. Germline lookup yields CDR1 SNHLY and CDR2 FYNNEI. The CDR3 is made up of 11 amino acids. The CDR3 is CASSPRDILTF. CDR3 DNA: TGTGCCAGCAGCCCCAGGGACATCCTGACTTTC.

The gene calls are TRBV24-1 and TRBJ1-2, with D perhaps matching TRBD1 (5 bases). From germline, CDR1 is KGHDR and CDR2 SFDVKD. The CDR3 length is 13 residues. V lost 7 bases to trimming and J lost 3 bases, with 11 bases between them. For the CDR3, the DNA is TGTGCCACCAGCGCAGGGCCCTACTATGGCTACACCTTC. Translating gives CATSAGPYYGYTF.

CDR3 coding DNA: TGTGCCAGCAGCCCGCGAGCGACTAGTAACCTAGGAGAGACCCAGTACTTC. Translating it yields CASSPRATSNLGETQYF. The J gene is TRBJ2-5, the V gene TRBV7-8, with a weak D call TRBD2 (6 bases). The ends were cut back, 5 bases at V and 4 bases at J, with 23 bases in the middle. This CDR3 spans 17 amino acids. Germline lookup yields CDR1 SGHVS and CDR2 FQNEAQ.

The chain employs TRBV20-1 and TRBJ2-3; no clear D. The germline V gene encodes CDR1 DFQATT and CDR2 SNEGSKA (reference sequence). This CDR3 has 10 amino acids. Trimming took off 8 bases at V and 0 bases at J, with 3 bases between the two ends. CDR3 coding DNA: TGCAGTTCGAGCACAGATACGCAGTATTTT. Translating it yields CSSSTDTQYF.

The V call is TRBV9, the J call TRBJ1-6, with TRBD1 identical over 9 bases. Losses at the gene ends were 4 bases for V and 0 bases for J; bases not matched to a gene: 8. CDR1 is SGDLS, CDR2 YYNGEE, per germline. The CDR3 consists of 18 residues. This CDR3 reads CASSPGTGLSSYNSPLHF. The CDR3 DNA follows: TGTGCCAGCAGCCCAGGGACAGGGCTGAGCTCCTATAATTCACCCCTCCACTTT. Full variable domain (remainder filled in from reference TRBV9 and TRBJ1-6): DSGVTQTPKHLITATGQRVTLRCSPRSGDLSVYWYQQSLDQGLQFLIQYYNGEERAKGNILERFSAQQFPDLHSELNLSSLELGDSALYFCASSPGTGLSSYNSPLHFGNGTRLTVT.

The chain couples TRBV7-9 to TRBJ2-1, with TRBD1 identical over 8 bases. The CDR3 sequence is 16 residues long. V gave up 2 bases and J gave up 0 bases; unmatched junction bases: 3. Germline V gene lookup returns CDR1 SEHNR and CDR2 FQNEAQ (reference sequence). DNA for the CDR3: TGTGCCAGCAGCTTACCCGGGACAGGCTCCTACAATGAGCAGTTCTTC. Its protein product is CASSLPGTGSYNEQFF.

The chain employs TRBV6-5 and TRBJ2-7, with 11 bases matching TRBD1. The length of the CDR3 is 14 residues. Germline V CDR1 and CDR2: MNHEY, SVGAGI. V lost 6 bases to trimming and J lost 2 bases; unmatched junction nucleotides: 3. The CDR3 spells CASRDRGRPYEQYF. The CDR3 nucleotides read TGTGCCAGCAGGGACAGGGGGCGGCCCTACGAGCAGTACTTC.

V usage is TRBV30 and J usage is TRBJ2-7; 9 bases map to TRBD1. The germline V gene encodes CDR1 GTSNPN and CDR2 SVGIG (reference sequence). Trimming at V came to 3 bases and at J to 4 bases, leaving 4 bases not matched to a gene. The length of the CDR3 is 13 residues. CDR3 amino acids: CAWSGTGIYEQYF. The DNA for the CDR3 is TGTGCCTGGAGCGGGACAGGGATTTACGAGCAGTACTTC.

The CDR3, as DNA: TGTGCCAGTAGTATAGATGGGGGGGGGCCCCAGCATTTT. Protein sequence: CASSIDGGGPQHF. This chain links TRBV19 with TRBJ1-5; D may be TRBD1 (5 bases). The CDR3 contains 13 residues. V was pared by 0 bases and J by 9 bases, with 9 bases between. Germline CDR1 is LNHDA and CDR2 is SQIVND (reference sequence). The full variable domain, its missing parts supplied by reference TRBV19 and TRBJ1-5, is DGGITQSPKYLFRKEGQNVTLSCEQNLNHDAMYWYRQDPGQGLRLIYYSQIVNDFQKGDIAEGYSVSREKKESFPLTVTSAQKNPTAFYLCASSIDGGGPQHFGDGTRLSIL.

The CDR3 spells CASSESWGGTQYF. As DNA, the CDR3 is TGTGCCAGCAGTGAGAGTTGGGGAGGGACCCAGTACTTC. This chain joins TRBV2 and TRBJ2-5; D is possibly TRBD2 (6 bases). The germline gives CDR1 SNHLY, CDR2 FYNNEI. The CDR3 is made up of 13 amino acids. Trimming cost V 3 bases and J 7 bases, with 12 bases left between them.

The chain links TRBV19 to TRBJ1-2, with 7 bases identical to TRBD1. V lost 4 bases, J lost 6 bases, and 11 bases stayed unmatched. Germline loops: CDR1 LNHDA, CDR2 SQIVND (reference sequence). The CDR3 contains 15 residues. The CDR3 region is CASSTLGQAPHGYTF. In DNA, the CDR3 is TGTGCCAGTAGTACCCTCGGACAGGCCCCTCATGGCTACACCTTC.